Below, 20 T cell receptor beta chains from the same sample are listed, as sequenced in a study of identical twins (TCRdb year 2016). The method was 5' RACE. This sample was sequenced with an Illumina HiSeq 2000. TCRdb ran its own pipeline on the public reads, namely fastp trimming at Q25 and MiXCR clone calling, and kept in-frame beta chains. When rows share a CDR3 protein, they turn into one entry using the most common DNA and genes. The sample yields 150,000 or so distinct CDR3 sequences; roughly 3.3% were counted once. Of the sample, about 7.8% is held by the ten largest clones. The sequencing sample was made of memory T cells sorted from blood. The sample's cell subset or site, from its label and the paper: CD45RO+ enriched T cells. The receptors come from a man between 18 and 35 years old in good health.

This clonotype was detected ten times or more. This chain connects TRBV6-1 to TRBJ2-1, with 7 bases fitting TRBD2. The CDR3 has 15 residues. Trimming cost V 1 base and J 10 bases; bases outside gene matches: 10. Germline-derived CDR1 and CDR2 are MNHNS and SASEGT. The CDR3 is CASSEGGSLVWEQFF. CDR3 in DNA: TGTGCCAGCAGTGAAGGCGGGAGTCTCGTGTGGGAGCAGTTCTTC.

This clonotype was found many times. The V call is TRBV6-6, the J call TRBJ1-4; D remains ambiguous. This CDR3 is built from 12 residues. V was pared by 8 bases and J by 2 bases, with 6 bases between. Germline-derived CDR1 and CDR2 are MNHNY and SVGAGI (reference sequence). The CDR3 region has the DNA TGTGCCAGCGGGAGGACTAATGAAAAACTGTTTTTT. Amino acid sequence: CASGRTNEKLFF.

This clonotype was detected many times. The rearrangement joins TRBV9 to TRBJ2-1, with D tentatively TRBD2 (5 bases). Between the trimmed V and J ends, which lost 4 bases and 6 bases, there was a span of 17 bases. The CDR3 runs 15 residues. The V gene's germline CDR1 is SGDLS and CDR2 YYNGEE. This CDR3 is CASSSGNGLSNEQFF. The CDR3 region has the DNA TGTGCCAGCAGCAGCGGAAATGGTTTGAGCAATGAGCAGTTCTTC.

This clonotype was counted ten times or more. The rearrangement joins TRBV20-1 to TRBJ1-2; 10 bases fit TRBD1. The trim removed 0 bases at V and 5 bases at J, leaving 0 bases unmatched. Germline V gives CDR1 DFQATT, CDR2 SNEGSKA (reference sequence). The CDR3 is made up of 13 amino acids. The CDR3 nucleotides read TGCAGTGCTAGAGAGGGACAGGGGTATGGCTACACCTTC. Its protein product is CSAREGQGYGYTF.

This clonotype was seen a handful of times. The V call is TRBV4-3, the J call TRBJ2-3; D possibly corresponds to TRBD1 (6 bases). The CDR3 consists of 16 residues. V was pared by 0 bases and J by 4 bases, with 14 bases between. The germline V gene encodes CDR1 LGHNA and CDR2 YSLEER. In nucleotides, the CDR3 is TGCGCCAGCAGCCAAGATTGGGGGCGTGGGGCAGATACGCAGTATTTT. Residues: CASSQDWGRGADTQYF.

The sample holds many counts of this clonotype. The V and J genes are TRBV20-1 and TRBJ2-1; the match to TRBD2 covers 7 bases. Germline CDR1 DFQATT, CDR2 SNEGSKA (reference sequence). The CDR3 loop spans 14 amino acids. The junction had 1 base not matched to a gene; V was cut back by 1 base and J by 1 base. CDR3 DNA sequence: TGCAGTGCTAGAGCCGGGAGGTCCTACAATGAGCAGTTCTTC. Translating gives CSARAGRSYNEQFF.

The sample holds many counts of this clonotype. V usage is TRBV3-1 and J usage is TRBJ2-3, with 7 nucleotides matching TRBD2. This CDR3 region has 15 residues. CDR1 and CDR2 from the germline V gene are LGHDT and YNNKEL (reference sequence). V trimming: 5 bases; J trimming: 6 bases; junction bases outside the gene matches: 11. The chain's CDR3 is CASSSLAELRDTQYF. Written as DNA, the CDR3 is TGTGCCAGCAGCAGTCTAGCGGAACTCCGCGATACGCAGTATTTT.

This clonotype was counted between two and nine times. An end of the junction does not agree with germline; a read error may underlie this. CDR3 in DNA: TGCGCCAGCAGCCAAGTAGCGGGAGGGCCCTCGCTCTTC. It is translated as CASSQVAGGPSLF. The J gene is TRBJ2-1, the V gene TRBV4-3, with TRBD2 matching over 11 bases. This CDR3 comprises 13 residues. CDR1 LGHNA and CDR2 YSLEER come from the germline V gene.

This clonotype occurred many times. The chain uses TRBV20-1 and TRBJ1-5; maybe TRBD1 (5 bases). V lost 3 bases to trimming and J lost 1 base, with 7 bases between them. CDR1 and CDR2 (germline): DFQATT, SNEGSKA (reference sequence). The CDR3 runs to 13 residues. CDR3 sequence reads: CSASPGSNQPQHF. As DNA, the CDR3 is TGCAGTGCTAGTCCAGGGAGCAATCAGCCCCAGCATTTT.

This clonotype came up many times. The chain couples TRBV6-1 to TRBJ2-3; 10 positions match TRBD1. V was pared by 8 bases and J by 0 bases, with 5 bases of the junction left unmatched. This CDR3 has 15 amino acids. Germline-derived CDR1 and CDR2 are MNHNS and SASEGT. CDR3 in amino acids: CASSGQGGSTDTQYF. The CDR3, as DNA: TGTGCCAGCTCCGGACAGGGGGGAAGCACAGATACGCAGTATTTT.

This clonotype was recorded at least ten times. The rearrangement links TRBV29-1 to TRBJ1-1; weak D call: TRBD1 (5 bases). Per the germline V gene, CDR1 is SQVTM and CDR2 is ANQGSEA. Trimming shortened V by 3 bases and J by 2 bases, and 10 bases separated the two germline ends. The CDR3 is 13 amino acids. This CDR3 reads CSVDNGGNTEAFF. The CDR3 DNA follows: TGCAGCGTTGATAACGGGGGAAACACTGAAGCTTTCTTT. Full variable domain (missing parts from reference TRBV29-1 and TRBJ1-1): SAVISQKPSRDICQRGTSLTIQCQVDSQVTMMFWYRQQPGQSLTLIATANQGSEATYESGFVIDKFPISRPNLTFSTLTVSNMSPEDSSIYLCSVDNGGNTEAFFGQGTRLTVV.

This clonotype occurred many times. The rearrangement uses TRBV4-2 and TRBJ2-7; 9 nucleotides agree with TRBD2. CDR3 length: 14 residues. Germline lookup yields CDR1 LGHNA and CDR2 YNFKEQ. Trimming cost V 2 bases and J 6 bases; bases outside gene matches: 5. CDR3 region: CASSQPGLAVEQYF. DNA for the CDR3: TGTGCCAGCAGCCAACCGGGACTAGCAGTCGAGCAGTACTTC.

The sample holds many counts of this clonotype. The V and J genes are TRBV18 and TRBJ2-1; 7 bases match TRBD1. The CDR3 contains 13 residues. V lost 5 bases, J lost 7 bases, and 5 bases stayed unmatched. Germline V gives CDR1 KGHSH, CDR2 LQKENI. For the CDR3, the DNA is TGTGCCAGCTCAAGGCAGGGGGTGAATGAGCAGTTCTTC. Translated: CASSRQGVNEQFF.

At least ten counts were recorded for this clonotype. The J gene is TRBJ2-1, the V gene TRBV5-5; 13 bases line up with TRBD2. The CDR3 covers 17 residues. CDR1 and CDR2 from the germline V gene are SGHKS and YYEKEE (reference sequence). V lost 0 bases to trimming and J lost 8 bases; unmatched junction nucleotides: 8. CDR3 sequence: CASSLGLAGGLVDEQFF. The CDR3 nucleotides are TGTGCCAGCAGCTTGGGACTAGCGGGAGGACTGGTAGATGAGCAGTTCTTC.

In its sample, this clonotype was seen many times. J is TRBJ1-1 and V is TRBV24-1; D is uncertain. With 8 bases removed from V and 2 bases from J, the gap between germline ends came to 8 bases. Germline CDR1 is KGHDR and CDR2 is SFDVKD. The CDR3 covers 12 residues. The CDR3: CATMGPNTEAFF. The CDR3 DNA follows: TGTGCCACCATGGGCCCTAACACTGAAGCTTTCTTT.

This clonotype came up many times. The chain employs TRBV11-2 and TRBJ2-6; TRBD1 aligns across 8 bases. Germline assignment: CDR1 SGHAT and CDR2 FQNNGV. This CDR3 has 17 amino acids. After removal of 4 bases from V and 0 bases from J, the junction contained 5 bases not matched to a gene. The CDR3 is CASSSGTGLSGANVLTF. In DNA, the CDR3 is TGTGCCAGCAGCTCGGGGACAGGTCTCTCTGGGGCCAACGTCCTGACTTTC.

The sample holds many counts of this clonotype. The chain employs TRBV5-1 and TRBJ2-5; possible D gene TRBD1, 5 bases. V dropped 4 bases and J dropped 1 base, with 11 bases sitting between them. The CDR3 extends over 14 amino acids. Germline values: CDR1 SGHRS, CDR2 YFSETQ. The CDR3 is CASSAGHLQETQYF. The CDR3 nucleotides are TGCGCCAGCAGCGCCGGACACCTCCAAGAGACCCAGTACTTC.

This clonotype was recorded at least ten times. The V and J genes are TRBV10-2 and TRBJ2-7; D could derive from TRBD1 or TRBD2 (5 bases each). CDR1 and CDR2 from the germline V gene are WSHSY and SAAADI. The CDR3 length is 13 residues. Between the trimmed V and J ends, which lost 2 bases and 7 bases, there was a span of 12 bases. The CDR3 DNA sequence: TGCGCCAGCAGTGAGACTAGGGCAGGGGAGCAGTACGTC. Its protein product is CASSETRAGEQYV.

This clonotype was seen many times. The J gene is TRBJ2-1, the V gene TRBV5-1, with D uncertain. CDR3 length: 14 amino acids. The germline V and J ends were trimmed by 0 bases and 6 bases, with 10 bases remaining between them. The germline V gene encodes CDR1 SGHRS and CDR2 YFSETQ. CDR3 bases: TGCGCCAGCAGCTTGGCGCCGCAGCCCAATGAGCAGTTCTTC. It is translated as CASSLAPQPNEQFF.

This clonotype was observed many times. V usage is TRBV29-1 and J usage is TRBJ2-1, with 8 nucleotides matching TRBD1. The CDR3 is made up of 14 amino acids. Per germline, CDR1 SQVTM and CDR2 ANQGSEA. V lost 7 bases to trimming and J lost 2 bases; unmatched junction nucleotides: 7. This chain's CDR3 is CSALQGAAYNEQFF. Here the CDR3 DNA reads TGCAGCGCCCTCCAGGGGGCTGCCTACAATGAGCAGTTCTTC.